One sample yielded the 17 T cell receptor beta chains listed below, sequenced in a study of spatial heterogeneity in lung cancer. Stated time point: blood at routine non-recurrence follow-up after resection. TCRdb reprocessed the 5' RACE reads via MiXCR and lists one record per CDR3 protein. The sample lists around 100,000 distinct CDR3 sequences, 10% to 11% occurring once. The sequencing here drew on PBMCs, taken at follow-up. These receptors came from a female donor with early-stage non-small cell lung cancer.

This clonotype has ten or more counts. The rearrangement joins TRBV27 to TRBJ2-7; 7 positions agree with TRBD2. Germline V gene sequence: CDR1 MNHEY, CDR2 SMNVEV (reference sequence). V gave up 6 bases and J gave up 5 bases; unmatched junction bases: 7. The CDR3 length is 13 residues. The CDR3 coding sequence is TGTGCCAGCAGAGACAAGCTAGCGGACGAGCAGTACGTC. It is translated as CASRDKLADEQYV.

This clonotype occurred many times. This chain uses TRBV3-1 with TRBJ1-1; no definite D call. Trimming took 4 bases from V and 5 from J, leaving 14 bases between them. This CDR3 is 14 amino acids long. Germline lookup yields CDR1 LGHDT and CDR2 YNNKEL (reference sequence). The CDR3 loop reads CASSPLDLFTEAFF. The CDR3 bases are TGTGCCAGCAGCCCCCTCGACCTGTTTACTGAAGCTTTCTTT.

For the CDR3, the DNA is TGCGCCAGCAGGATGACTAGCGGGGGGCGCGGTGAGCAGTTCTTC. Protein product: CASRMTSGGRGEQFF. The rearrangement links TRBV5-1 to TRBJ2-1, with 13 bases aligning to TRBD2. The J segment lost 9 bases and the V segment lost 5 bases, leaving 8 bases of the junction unmatched. CDR1 is SGHRS and CDR2 is YFSETQ in the germline V gene. The CDR3 length is 15 residues.

At least ten counts were recorded for this clonotype. The rearrangement uses TRBV9 and TRBJ2-3; D gene ambiguous. CDR1 SGDLS and CDR2 YYNGEE come from the germline V gene. V lost 0 bases to trimming and J lost 2 bases, with 10 bases between them. This CDR3 is 15 amino acids long. The DNA for the CDR3 is TGTGCCAGCAGCGTAGGTCCCGGCCCCACAGATACGCAGTATTTT. Translation gives CASSVGPGPTDTQYF.

Comment on this clonotype: This may arise from a read error, as a much more abundant clone is one base away. The V gene is TRBV7-3, the J gene TRBJ2-3; D is unclear. Germline V gene sequence: CDR1 SGHTA, CDR2 FQGTGA. The CDR3 consists of 13 residues. The CDR3 loop reads CTSSRIVGDTQYF. The CDR3 bases are TGTACCAGCAGCCGTATAGTGGGGGATACGCAGTATTTT.

This clonotype was detected many times. The chain is built from TRBV9 and TRBJ2-2, with a weak D call TRBD2 (5 bases). This CDR3 is 15 amino acids long. Germline CDR1 reads SGDLS; CDR2 reads YYNGEE. The V and J ends lost 0 bases and 4 bases respectively, with 10 bases between them. The CDR3 DNA reads TGTGCCAGCAGCGTAGTGGCGGCGGGCACCGGGGAGCTGTTTTTT. Protein product: CASSVVAAGTGELFF.

At least ten counts were recorded for this clonotype. The J gene is TRBJ2-1, the V gene TRBV7-9; 10 bases line up with TRBD2. CDR1 and CDR2 from the germline V gene are SEHNR and FQNEAQ (reference sequence). This CDR3 has 19 amino acids. Germline trimming cut 4 bases from V and 1 base from J; bases unmatched to any gene: 13. The CDR3 sequence is CASSSHLKAGGKSYNEQFF. CDR3 nucleotide sequence: TGTGCCAGCAGCTCACACCTTAAAGCGGGAGGGAAATCCTACAATGAGCAGTTCTTC.

The chain is built from TRBV7-2 and TRBJ2-1; possibly TRBD1 for D (6 bases). The CDR3 totals 13 residues. Trimming pared 1 base from V and 8 bases from J, leaving 9 bases between. Germline CDR1 and CDR2: SGHTA and FQGNSA. The CDR3 coding sequence is TGTGCCAGCAGCTTAGACAGGACAGATGAGCAGTTCTTC. Amino acid sequence: CASSLDRTDEQFF.

The V and J genes are TRBV29-1 and TRBJ2-3, with 12 bases fitting TRBD2. Germline loops: CDR1 SQVTM, CDR2 ANQGSEA. With V trimmed by 4 bases and J by 5 bases, 7 bases remained unmatched. CDR3 size: 15 residues. The CDR3 coding sequence is TGCAGCGTTGGCCTAGCGGGAGGGCCCGTAGATACGCAGTATTTT. It is translated as CSVGLAGGPVDTQYF.

The gene calls are TRBV4-2 and TRBJ2-5; 9 nucleotides align to TRBD1. The germline V gene has CDR1 LGHNA and CDR2 YNFKEQ. CDR3 length: 15 amino acids. The junction had 7 bases not matched to a gene; V was cut back by 3 bases and J by 5 bases. The CDR3, as DNA: TGTGCCAGCAGCCAGTCACAGGGGGCCCTGGAGACCCAGTACTTC. This gives the protein CASSQSQGALETQYF.

The table lists this clonotype with many counts. The gene calls are TRBV9 and TRBJ2-1, with 10 nucleotides matching TRBD2. V gave up 3 bases and J gave up 8 bases; unmatched junction bases: 8. From germline, CDR1 is SGDLS and CDR2 YYNGEE. This CDR3 has 15 amino acids. The CDR3 here is CASSGTSGGSDEQFF. The CDR3 bases are TGTGCCAGCAGCGGGACTAGCGGCGGGTCGGATGAGCAGTTCTTC.

Many counts were recorded for this clonotype. The chain joins TRBV12-5 to TRBJ2-7, with 7 bases lining up with TRBD1. Germline CDR1 is LGHNT and CDR2 is FRNRAP. J lost 3 bases, V lost 0 bases, and 8 bases had no gene match. The CDR3 covers 16 residues. The CDR3 loop is CASGLVEGDRCYEQYF. CDR3 sequence (DNA): TGTGCTAGTGGTTTGGTAGAGGGGGACAGATGCTACGAGCAGTACTTC.

This CDR3 reads CASSQAFLGGSEKLFF. In DNA, the CDR3 is TGCGCCAGCAGCCAAGCTTTCTTGGGCGGGAGTGAAAAACTGTTTTTT. This rearrangement joins TRBV4-3 to TRBJ1-4; the D is unclear. The germline V gene has CDR1 LGHNA and CDR2 YSLEER. The ends were cut back, 1 base at V and 7 bases at J, with 16 bases in the middle. This CDR3 is 16 amino acids long.

This clonotype was picked up a small number of times. The CDR3 coding sequence is TGTGCCAGCAGCACCCAGGATGGAAACACCATATATTTT. Protein product: CASSTQDGNTIYF. The chain recombines TRBV7-2 with TRBJ1-3; D gene unclear. CDR1 is SGHTA, CDR2 FQGNSA, per germline. Trimming left V 5 bases short and J 3 bases short, with 8 bases between. The CDR3 extends over 13 amino acids.

This clonotype appeared a few times. This chain joins TRBV9 and TRBJ2-1; either TRBD1 or TRBD2 may fit D (5 bases each). V shed 0 bases and J shed 8 bases, with 15 bases lying between them. In germline, CDR1 is SGDLS, CDR2 YYNGEE. CDR3 length: 15 residues. In DNA form, the CDR3 reads TGTGCCAGCAGCGTAGCTGGGGGTAGCGAACATGAGCAGTTCTTC. As protein: CASSVAGGSEHEQFF.

This clonotype appeared a single time. V gene TRBV7-9 combines with J gene TRBJ1-6; the D gene is possibly TRBD1 (6 bases). This CDR3 is 15 amino acids long. Per the germline V gene, CDR1 is SEHNR and CDR2 is FQNEAQ (reference sequence). V was clipped by 2 bases and J by 9 bases, with 14 bases between them. CDR3 amino acids: CASSLKVQGSSPLHF. CDR3 coding DNA: TGTGCCAGCAGCTTAAAGGTCCAGGGGAGTTCACCCCTCCACTTT.

The V gene is TRBV2, the J gene TRBJ2-4; TRBD1 matches at 10 bases. With V trimmed by 6 bases and J by 4 bases, 6 bases remained unmatched. This CDR3 is built from 15 residues. Germline CDR1 is SNHLY and CDR2 is FYNNEI. The CDR3 protein is CASSPTGGFKNIQYF. The CDR3 coding sequence is TGTGCCAGCAGCCCGACAGGGGGCTTTAAAAACATTCAGTACTTC.